The 11 T cell receptor beta chains below were found in one sample sequenced in a study of blood T cell repertoires in COVID-19. The table came from immunoSEQ multiplex PCR; TCRdb's copy has only in-frame clones and leaves some out. The sample carries 120,000 or so clones, more than 80% recorded once. Sequencing was performed on peripheral blood. Receptor source: a man aged 70-80 years with active or convalescent COVID-19.

The sample holds a few counts of this clone. The sample carries other DNA sequences with the same CDR3. The chain is built from TRBV7-8 and TRBJ1-2, with no clear D. The CDR3 is 15 residues long. V lost 1 base to trimming and J lost 0 bases, with 9 bases between them. Germline CDR1 SGHVS, CDR2 FQNEAQ. The CDR3 here is CASSLVPGSNYGYTF. In DNA, the CDR3 is TGTGCCAGCAGCTTAGTTCCAGGATCTAACTATGGCTACACCTTC.

The chain combines TRBV7-9 with TRBJ2-5; a weak D match, TRBD1 (5 bases). V was trimmed by 1 base and J by 2 bases, leaving 5 bases between them. Germline lookup yields CDR1 SEHNR and CDR2 FQNEAQ (reference sequence). The CDR3 has 13 residues. The CDR3 DNA is TGTGCCAGCAGCTTAGGACAGCAAGAGACCCAGTACTTC. This gives the protein CASSLGQQETQYF.

The chain combines TRBV7-8 with TRBJ2-1; weak D call: TRBD2 (5 bases). The ends were cut back, 3 bases at V and 0 bases at J, with 15 bases in the middle. The CDR3 is made up of 17 amino acids. The germline V gene has CDR1 SGHVS and CDR2 FQNEAQ. The CDR3 DNA is TGTGCCAGCAGCTTTGGAGAGCGGCCTTCCTCCTACAATGAGCAGTTCTTC. Amino acids: CASSFGERPSSYNEQFF.

The rearrangement uses TRBV4-1 and TRBJ1-5; D gene ambiguous. V lost 1 base and J lost 2, with 12 bases in between. Germline CDR1 and CDR2: MGHRA and YSYEKL. There are 16 residues in the CDR3. CDR3 sequence: CASSQVVGNGNQPQHF. CDR3 DNA sequence: TGCGCCAGCAGCCAAGTCGTGGGCAACGGCAATCAGCCCCAGCATTTT.

V and J are TRBV23-1 and TRBJ2-7; D is undetermined. TRBV23-1 carries the ORF label, with uncertain function. CDR3 length: 16 residues. Between the trimmed V and J ends, which lost 2 bases and 0 bases, there was a span of 14 bases. The CDR3: CASSQRQAPTSYEQYF. CDR3 DNA: TGCGCCAGCAGTCAAAGGCAGGCCCCTACCTCCTACGAGCAGTACTTC.

The chain links TRBV27 to TRBJ1-6, with D tentatively TRBD1 (5 bases). In germline, CDR1 is MNHEY, CDR2 SMNVEV (reference sequence). The CDR3 length is 15 residues. Trimming took 3 bases from V and 7 from J, leaving 13 bases between them. The CDR3 here is CASSFRGTENSPLHF. The CDR3 bases are TGTGCCAGCAGTTTCCGCGGGACCGAGAATTCACCCCTCCACTTT.

This rearrangement joins TRBV5-1 to TRBJ2-1; 7 bases map to TRBD1. The V segment lost 6 bases and the J segment 6 bases; nucleotides outside the gene matches: 9. This CDR3 comprises 14 residues. Germline values: CDR1 SGHRS, CDR2 YFSETQ. CDR3 sequence: CASTPTGPGNEQFF. CDR3 in DNA: TGCGCCAGCACCCCGACAGGGCCGGGCAATGAGCAGTTCTTC.

The V and J genes are TRBV5-1 and TRBJ2-7, with 7 bases matching TRBD2. This CDR3 comprises 15 residues. V lost 2 bases to trimming and J lost 2 bases; unmatched junction nucleotides: 7. Germline V gene lookup returns CDR1 SGHRS and CDR2 YFSETQ. This CDR3 is CASSFTSATAYEQYF. The DNA for the CDR3 is TGCGCCAGCAGCTTTACTAGCGCGACCGCCTACGAGCAGTACTTC.

The table lists this clone with a few counts. V gene TRBV4-2 combines with J gene TRBJ2-7, with 7 bases that match TRBD1. The V segment lost 3 bases and the J segment 1 base; nucleotides outside the gene matches: 6. Germline lookup yields CDR1 LGHNA and CDR2 YNFKEQ. The CDR3 has 15 residues. The CDR3 bases are TGTGCCAGCAGCCACCCCTCGACAGGGTCCTACGAGCAGTACTTC. It is translated as CASSHPSTGSYEQYF.

The genes are TRBV4-2 and TRBJ2-7; 10 bases agree with TRBD2. The CDR3 runs to 16 residues. Looked up from germline, CDR1 is LGHNA and CDR2 is YNFKEQ. Losses at the gene ends were 3 bases for V and 0 bases for J; bases not matched to a gene: 5. CDR3 protein: CASSQDPSGSSYEQYF. In DNA form, the CDR3 reads TGTGCCAGCAGCCAGGACCCTAGCGGGAGCTCCTACGAGCAGTACTTC.

This clone was found once. The rearrangement uses TRBV9 and TRBJ1-4; possibly TRBD1 for D (6 bases). The germline V gene has CDR1 SGDLS and CDR2 YYNGEE. V shed 4 bases and J shed 8 bases, with 15 bases lying between them. This CDR3 contains 14 residues. In DNA form, the CDR3 reads TGTGCCAGCAGCCGAGGGTCAGGGGAGGAAAAACTGTTTTTT. Translating gives CASSRGSGEEKLFF.